Below, 32 T cell receptor beta chains from the same sample are listed, as sequenced in a study of blood T cell repertoires in COVID-19. Measured with immunoSEQ multiplex PCR; TCRdb has only the in-frame clones, and not every one. The sample includes approximately 200,000 clones, 70% to 90% of them seen just once. Sequenced: PBMCs or T cells enriched from blood (not recorded which). The receptor set was obtained from a woman younger than 45 who had been exposed to COVID-19.

The CDR3 DNA is TGTGCCAGCAGTTTATCCCCTACATCGGGGGAAAAACTGTTTTTT. It codes for CASSLSPTSGEKLFF. The chain is built from TRBV27 and TRBJ1-4, with D unclear. V gave up 0 bases and J gave up 8 bases, with 13 bases separating them. Germline V CDR1 and CDR2: MNHEY, SMNVEV (reference sequence). The CDR3 is 15 amino acids.

The chain joins TRBV15 to TRBJ1-2; D gene uncertain. The CDR3 covers 15 residues. Trimming took off 0 bases at V and 8 bases at J, with 16 bases between the two ends. Germline CDR1 LNHNV, CDR2 YYDKDF (reference sequence). The CDR3 bases are TGTGCCACCAGCAGAGATCTGGTATCGAGAGGGGGCTACACCTTC. This encodes CATSRDLVSRGGYTF.

This chain links TRBV7-6 with TRBJ1-4; possible D gene TRBD1, 5 bases. The CDR3 sequence is 14 residues long. CDR1 is SGHVS, CDR2 FNYEAQ, per germline. V was clipped by 5 bases and J by 7 bases, with 14 bases between them. CDR3 DNA sequence: TGTGCCAGCAGCCCCATGGGGGGAGGTGAAAAACTGTTTTTT. Encoded protein: CASSPMGGGEKLFF.

V gene TRBV28 combines with J gene TRBJ1-1; D gene ambiguous. V was clipped by 2 bases and J by 6 bases, with 10 bases between them. The V gene's germline CDR1 is MDHEN and CDR2 SYDVKM. The CDR3 has 13 residues. The CDR3 is CASSLGRFAEAFF. The CDR3 coding sequence is TGTGCCAGCAGTTTAGGCAGGTTCGCTGAAGCTTTCTTT.

The chain joins TRBV29-1 to TRBJ2-3, with 11 nucleotides matching TRBD2. Germline CDR1 reads SQVTM; CDR2 reads ANQGSEA. With 2 bases clipped from V and 2 bases from J, the junction kept 6 bases outside the gene matches. The CDR3 has 16 residues. CDR3 sequence reads: CSVERASGGSTDTQYF. The DNA for the CDR3 is TGCAGCGTTGAAAGAGCTAGCGGGGGGTCCACAGATACGCAGTATTTT.

The chain joins TRBV30 to TRBJ2-5, with 7 positions matching TRBD2. This CDR3 is 12 amino acids long. Germline V gene lookup returns CDR1 GTSNPN and CDR2 SVGIG (reference sequence). V was clipped by 0 bases and J by 10 bases; unmatched bases: 5. This CDR3 reads CAWSVEGRDQYF. CDR3 DNA: TGTGCCTGGAGTGTAGAGGGGAGGGACCAGTACTTC.

The chain carries TRBV6-5 and TRBJ2-7; tentative D call: TRBD2 (5 bases). Germline-derived CDR1 and CDR2 are MNHEY and SVGAGI. V was trimmed by 4 bases and J by 4 bases, leaving 8 bases between them. This CDR3 spans 12 amino acids. The DNA of the CDR3 is TGTGCCAGCAGTTCCCGGACTTACGAGCAGTACTTC. It specifies CASSSRTYEQYF.

V is TRBV28 and J is TRBJ2-1; 8 bases align to TRBD1. V lost 4 bases, J lost 4 bases, and 3 bases stayed unmatched. CDR1 and CDR2 (germline): MDHEN, SYDVKM. The CDR3 spans 14 residues. The CDR3: CASSSGTGYNEQFF. CDR3 bases: TGTGCCAGCAGTTCGGGGACAGGTTACAATGAGCAGTTCTTC.

The chain joins TRBV7-3 to TRBJ2-3, with 7 bases aligning to TRBD1. Germline V gene sequence: CDR1 SGHTA, CDR2 FQGTGA. The CDR3 is 16 amino acids. Unmatched junction bases numbered 9, after V lost 5 bases and J lost 1 base. The CDR3, as DNA: TGTGCCAGCAGCCTACGGCTTGGACAGGGCACAGATACGCAGTATTTT. Translating gives CASSLRLGQGTDTQYF.

In this sample, this clone turned up once. V is TRBV5-4 and J is TRBJ2-7, with D possibly being TRBD1 (9 bases). Per the germline V gene, CDR1 is SGHNT and CDR2 is YYREEE (reference sequence). With 3 bases removed from V and 5 bases from J, the gap between germline ends came to 18 bases. The CDR3 runs 15 residues. In DNA, the CDR3 is TGTGCCAGCAGCTCGCCCGGGAGGGACAGGGACGAGCAGTACTTC. Its translation is CASSSPGRDRDEQYF.

This clone was counted once. As DNA, the CDR3 is TGTGCCTGGGGAGGGGGTAACTATGGCTACACCTTC. Protein product: CAWGGGNYGYTF. The V call is TRBV2, the J call TRBJ1-2, with D maybe TRBD1 (6 bases). The CDR3 loop spans 12 amino acids. V shed 11 bases and J shed 1 base, with 11 bases lying between them. Germline loops: CDR1 SNHLY, CDR2 FYNNEI. Full variable domain (outside the CDR3, taken from reference TRBV2 and TRBJ1-2): EPEVTQTPSHQVTQMGQEVILRCVPISNHLYFYWYRQILGQKVEFLVSFYNNEISEKSEIFDDQFSVERPDGSNFTLKIRSTKLEDSAMYFCAWGGGNYGYTFGSGTRLTVV.

The count of this clone is one. The rearrangement uses TRBV9 and TRBJ2-2; TRBD2 agrees at 13 bases. The CDR3 spans 16 residues. CDR1 and CDR2 from the germline V gene are SGDLS and YYNGEE. Trimming at V came to 3 bases and at J to 6 bases, leaving 5 bases not matched to a gene. Here the CDR3 reads CASSGGLAGRSGELFF. CDR3 nucleotides: TGTGCCAGCAGCGGGGGACTAGCGGGGAGGTCCGGGGAGCTGTTTTTT. The full variable domain, with the rest looked up from reference TRBV9 and TRBJ2-2, is DSGVTQTPKHLITATGQRVTLRCSPRSGDLSVYWYQQSLDQGLQFLIQYYNGEERAKGNILERFSAQQFPDLHSELNLSSLELGDSALYFCASSGGLAGRSGELFFGEGSRLTVL.

The chain joins TRBV2 to TRBJ2-7; unclear D gene. There are 11 residues in the CDR3. Germline V gene sequence: CDR1 SNHLY, CDR2 FYNNEI. The V end lost 2 bases, the J end lost 6 bases, and 5 bases lay between the germline ends. CDR3 amino acids: CASSEFSEQYF. CDR3 sequence (DNA): TGTGCCAGCAGTGAATTTAGCGAGCAGTACTTC.

V usage is TRBV24-1 and J usage is TRBJ2-2; perhaps TRBD2 as D (7 bases). CDR1 KGHDR and CDR2 SFDVKD come from the germline V gene. The CDR3 extends over 18 amino acids. V shed 1 base and J shed 0 bases, with 14 bases lying between them. The CDR3 nucleotides read TGTGCCACCAGTGATTTCCCTACGGGGGGCGCGAACACCGGGGAGCTGTTTTTT. Translated: CATSDFPTGGANTGELFF.

The rearrangement links TRBV7-6 to TRBJ2-5, with D maybe TRBD1 (6 bases). This CDR3 has 14 residues. Germline loops: CDR1 SGHVS, CDR2 FNYEAQ. Between the trimmed V and J ends, which lost 1 base and 10 bases, there was a span of 16 bases. CDR3 DNA sequence: TGTGCCAGCAGCTTAGGGGACACCTCCAAACGCCAGTACTTC. Translation gives CASSLGDTSKRQYF.

The V and J genes are TRBV6-5 and TRBJ1-1; TRBD1 aligns across 7 bases. This CDR3 contains 15 residues. The V gene's germline CDR1 is MNHEY and CDR2 SVGAGI. J lost 0 bases, V lost 2 bases, and 3 bases had no gene match. The CDR3 spells CASSYVGQVNTEAFF. DNA of the CDR3: TGTGCCAGCAGTTACGTAGGACAGGTGAACACTGAAGCTTTCTTT.

This clone was counted ten times or more. The chain uses TRBV3-1 (or the pseudogene TRBV3-2) and TRBJ1-5; 8 nucleotides align to TRBD1. The length of the CDR3 is 13 residues. CDR1 LGHDT and CDR2 YNNKEL come from the germline V gene (reference sequence). Trimming took 3 bases from V and 6 from J; bases not matched to a gene: 1. CDR3 nucleotide sequence: TGTGCCAGCAGCCATGACAGGGGTCAGCCCCAGCATTTT. Amino acid sequence: CASSHDRGQPQHF.

The genes are TRBV10-3 and TRBJ1-6, with TRBD1 identical over 8 bases. This CDR3 contains 15 residues. Germline values: CDR1 ENHRY, CDR2 SYGVKD. Trimming cost V 6 bases and J 7 bases; bases outside gene matches: 8. CDR3 amino acids: CAIRNGQGSNSPLHF. CDR3 sequence (DNA): TGTGCCATCAGAAACGGACAGGGAAGCAATTCACCCCTCCACTTT.

This clone showed up just once. V gene TRBV10-3 combines with J gene TRBJ1-3; TRBD1 matches 9 bases. The ends lost 6 bases at V and 10 bases at J; junction bases unmatched: 10. CDR1 is ENHRY and CDR2 is SYGVKD in the germline V gene. The CDR3 is 14 residues long. Here the CDR3 reads CAIRPGTGSRTIYF. The DNA of the CDR3 is TGTGCCATCAGGCCCGGGACAGGGAGTCGGACCATATATTTT.

The chain carries TRBV7-9 and TRBJ1-5; TRBD1 might be the D (6 bases). The CDR3 spans 14 residues. V was trimmed by 5 bases and J by 2 bases, leaving 10 bases between them. The V gene's germline CDR1 is SEHNR and CDR2 FQNEAQ (reference sequence). This CDR3 reads CASSPPGGNQPQHF. The CDR3 nucleotides are TGTGCCAGCAGCCCCCCAGGGGGCAATCAGCCCCAGCATTTT.

The chain joins TRBV7-2 to TRBJ1-1; possibly TRBD1 for D (6 bases). V gave up 1 base and J gave up 0 bases, with 9 bases separating them. This CDR3 contains 15 residues. CDR1 and CDR2 (germline): SGHTA, FQGNSA. CDR3 sequence: CASSLVQGVNTEAFF. The CDR3 nucleotides read TGTGCCAGCAGCTTAGTACAGGGTGTGAACACTGAAGCTTTCTTT.

The CDR3 reads CASSPRVAGGFNTGELFF. CDR3 bases: TGTGCCAGCAGCCCCCGTGTAGCGGGGGGCTTTAACACCGGGGAGCTGTTTTTT. The chain combines TRBV9 with TRBJ2-2; TRBD2 matches at 10 bases. V lost 4 bases, J lost 2 bases, and 11 bases stayed unmatched. The CDR3 is 18 amino acids. CDR1 is SGDLS and CDR2 is YYNGEE in the germline V gene.

The chain combines TRBV27 with TRBJ2-1; D possibly corresponds to TRBD2 (7 bases). Germline lookup yields CDR1 MNHEY and CDR2 SMNVEV (reference sequence). V was clipped by 5 bases and J by 7 bases, with 21 bases between them. This CDR3 is 16 amino acids long. DNA for the CDR3: TGTGCCAGCAGTGGCCTTTTTGGGGGGGGCGCAAATGAGCAGTTCTTC. Protein product: CASSGLFGGGANEQFF.

V usage is TRBV10-3 and J usage is TRBJ2-7; 7 nucleotides agree with TRBD2. The CDR3 is 12 amino acids. Germline V CDR1 and CDR2: ENHRY, SYGVKD. Trimming cost V 8 bases and J 6 bases; bases outside gene matches: 7. The CDR3 DNA reads TGTGCCATCTGGGGAGGGGCAGGCGAGCAGTACTTC. Translating gives CAIWGGAGEQYF.

The chain has TRBV11-2 and TRBJ2-2; TRBD1 aligns across 7 bases. V shed 8 bases, J shed 0 bases, and the junction held 6 bases outside the gene matches. The CDR3 sequence is 15 residues long. Germline assignment: CDR1 SGHAT and CDR2 FQNNGV. CDR3 loop: CASGDRVANTGELFF. The DNA for the CDR3 is TGTGCCAGCGGAGACAGGGTCGCGAACACCGGGGAGCTGTTTTTT.

CDR3 protein: CASSLARLNTEAFF. CDR3 bases: TGCGCCAGCAGCTTGGCCAGGTTGAACACTGAAGCTTTCTTT. The chain employs TRBV5-1 and TRBJ1-1; the D is unclear. CDR3 length equals 14 residues. Germline V gene data show CDR1 as SGHRS and CDR2 as YFSETQ. The V gene lost 0 bases and the J gene lost 0 bases, with 6 bases spanning the gap.

V is TRBV7-9 and J is TRBJ1-2, with no clear D. Germline V gives CDR1 SEHNR, CDR2 FQNEAQ (reference sequence). CDR3 length: 12 amino acids. Trimming pared 0 bases from V and 8 bases from J, leaving 7 bases between. DNA of the CDR3: TGTGCCAGCAGCTTAGCGGGCACGGGCTACACCTTC. It specifies CASSLAGTGYTF.

The gene calls are TRBV6-1 and TRBJ1-1; D perhaps matches TRBD1 (5 bases). There are 12 residues in the CDR3. The germline V gene encodes CDR1 MNHNS and CDR2 SASEGT. V was cut by 0 bases and J by 11 bases, with 10 bases left in between. As DNA, the CDR3 is TGTGCCAGCAGTGAAGCCCGGGGGTGGGCTTTCTTT. This encodes CASSEARGWAFF.

This chain links TRBV18 with TRBJ1-1, with D perhaps matching TRBD1 (5 bases). V lost 3 bases and J lost 5, with 16 bases in between. Germline V gene data show CDR1 as KGHSH and CDR2 as LQKENI. This CDR3 region has 15 residues. This CDR3 is CASSPTETPGTEAFF. The CDR3 coding sequence is TGTGCCAGCTCACCGACAGAGACTCCAGGGACTGAAGCTTTCTTT.

The chain has TRBV19 and TRBJ2-2; unclear D gene. Germline assignment: CDR1 LNHDA and CDR2 SQIVND (reference sequence). The length of the CDR3 is 10 residues. The V end was cut by 8 bases, the J end by 7 bases, with 5 bases between. The CDR3 loop is CASWHGELFF. CDR3 sequence (DNA): TGTGCCAGTTGGCACGGGGAGCTGTTTTTT.

This chain connects TRBV2 to TRBJ1-6; no clear D. Germline values: CDR1 SNHLY, CDR2 FYNNEI. This CDR3 is 16 amino acids long. The germline V and J ends were trimmed by 4 bases and 0 bases, with 10 bases remaining between them. CDR3 sequence: CASSAGGSSYNSPLHF. The CDR3 bases are TGTGCCAGCAGTGCCGGAGGGAGCTCCTATAATTCACCCCTCCACTTT.

The gene calls are TRBV2 and TRBJ1-5; TRBD1 is a possible D gene (5 bases). CDR3 length equals 13 residues. The V end lost 6 bases, the J end lost 5 bases, and 11 bases lay between the germline ends. Germline V gene sequence: CDR1 SNHLY, CDR2 FYNNEI. This chain's CDR3 is CASSFIQDQPQHF. The CDR3 DNA follows: TGTGCCAGCAGCTTTATACAGGATCAGCCCCAGCATTTT.